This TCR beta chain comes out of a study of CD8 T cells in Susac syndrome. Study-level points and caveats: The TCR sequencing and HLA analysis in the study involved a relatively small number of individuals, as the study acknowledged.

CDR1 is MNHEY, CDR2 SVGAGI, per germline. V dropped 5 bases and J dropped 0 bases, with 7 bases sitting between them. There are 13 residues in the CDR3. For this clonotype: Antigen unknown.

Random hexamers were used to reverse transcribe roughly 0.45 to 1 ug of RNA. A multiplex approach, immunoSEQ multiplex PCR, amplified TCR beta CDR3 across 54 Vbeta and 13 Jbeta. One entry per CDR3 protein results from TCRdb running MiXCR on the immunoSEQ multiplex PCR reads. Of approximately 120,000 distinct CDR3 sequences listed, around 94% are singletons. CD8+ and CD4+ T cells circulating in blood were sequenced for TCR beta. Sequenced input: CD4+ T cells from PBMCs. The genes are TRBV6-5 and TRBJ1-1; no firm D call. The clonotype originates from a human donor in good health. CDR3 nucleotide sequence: TGTGCCAGCAGTATAGCCATGAACACTGAAGCTTTCTTT. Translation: CASSIAMNTEAFF.